The sequence of this T cell receptor beta chain was determined in a study of shared clonotypes between healthy human individuals. Findings of the study overall: Clonotypes that were shared across four donors made up around 5% of naive CD4 clonotypes. A small donor pool kept down the genetic and exposure-history diversity that was represented.

The V and J ends lost 2 bases and 0 bases respectively, with 13 bases between them. In germline, CDR1 is SEHNR, CDR2 FQNEAQ (reference sequence). CDR3 size: 17 residues. Of note for this clone: Antigen specificity is unknown.

A deep-level run was used for the assay. Researchers divided each subset's genomic DNA evenly across several immunoSEQ plates. Assay used: immunoSEQ multiplex PCR; TCRdb lists only in-frame clones, some missing. The sample carries more than 500,000 clones, around 96% recorded once. Sample: naive CD4+ T cells sorted from blood. The subset is: CD45RA+ positively selected. The source is a woman aged 30 to 39 in good health. The chain joins TRBV7-9 to TRBJ2-2; D possibly uses TRBD1 or TRBD2 (5 bases each). The chain's CDR3 is CASSLFPLGANTGELFF. CDR3 nucleotides: TGTGCCAGCAGCTTATTCCCTTTGGGGGCGAACACCGGGGAGCTGTTTTTT.